Listed here is a single T cell receptor (beta chain). Its antigen is still unknown. The sample belongs to a study of graft-versus-host responses after intestinal transplantation. TCRdb's copy holds only in-frame clones and misses some; the assay was immunoSEQ multiplex PCR. Among around 87,000 clones listed, under 95% were seen once. Germline V lookup: CDR1 MNHEY, CDR2 SMNVEV (reference sequence). The CDR3 spans 15 residues. The ends lost 7 bases at V and 0 bases at J; junction bases unmatched: 6. The source of this sequence is a human donor who was the organ donor for an intestinal transplant. The sequencing used unstimulated CD8+ T cells sorted from spleen or lymph node cells, collected before transplant. The V call is TRBV27, the J call TRBJ1-5; the match to TRBD1 covers 7 bases. The CDR3 DNA reads TGTGCCAGCATCGAAGGGGGCTATAGCAATCAGCCCCAGCATTTT. Protein sequence: CASIEGGYSNQPQHF.